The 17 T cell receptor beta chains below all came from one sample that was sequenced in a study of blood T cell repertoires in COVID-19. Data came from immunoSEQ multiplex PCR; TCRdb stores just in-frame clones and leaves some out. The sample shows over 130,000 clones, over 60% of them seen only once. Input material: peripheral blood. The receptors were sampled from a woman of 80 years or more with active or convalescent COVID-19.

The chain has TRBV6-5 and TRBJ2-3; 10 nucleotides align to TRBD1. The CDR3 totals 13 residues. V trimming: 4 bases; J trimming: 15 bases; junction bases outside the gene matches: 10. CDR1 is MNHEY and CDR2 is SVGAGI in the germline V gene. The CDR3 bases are TGTGCCAGCAGTTCCGGTTTGGGGACAGGGGTATATTTT. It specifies CASSSGLGTGVYF.

This CDR3 is CAWGGTARNTEAFF. CDR3 coding DNA: TGTGCCTGGGGCGGGACAGCCCGTAACACTGAAGCTTTCTTT. This chain links TRBV30 with TRBJ1-1; TRBD1 aligns across 7 bases. After removal of 5 bases from V and 2 bases from J, the junction contained 8 bases not matched to a gene. CDR1 is GTSNPN, CDR2 SVGIG, per germline (reference sequence). CDR3 length: 14 residues.

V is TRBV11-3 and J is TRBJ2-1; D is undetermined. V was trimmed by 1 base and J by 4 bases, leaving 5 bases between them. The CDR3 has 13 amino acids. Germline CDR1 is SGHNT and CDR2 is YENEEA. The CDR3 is CASSLGHYNEQFF. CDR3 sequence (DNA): TGTGCCAGCAGCTTAGGGCATTACAATGAGCAGTTCTTC.

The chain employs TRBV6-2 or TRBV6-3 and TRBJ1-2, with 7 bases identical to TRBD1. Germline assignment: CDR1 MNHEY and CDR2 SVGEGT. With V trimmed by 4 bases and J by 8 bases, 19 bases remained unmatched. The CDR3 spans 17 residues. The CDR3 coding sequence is TGTGCCAGCAGTTGGACTCGGGACAGAAATTTTAATGGGGGCTACACCTTC. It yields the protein CASSWTRDRNFNGGYTF.

CDR3 bases: TGTGCCAGCTCCGCGCGGCGGGGCGACTACAATGAGCAGTTCTTC. Encoded protein: CASSARRGDYNEQFF. The chain is built from TRBV11-3 and TRBJ2-1; possibly TRBD2 for D (6 bases). This CDR3 is 15 amino acids long. Germline CDR1 is SGHNT and CDR2 is YENEEA. Between the trimmed V and J ends, which lost 8 bases and 3 bases, there was a span of 17 bases.

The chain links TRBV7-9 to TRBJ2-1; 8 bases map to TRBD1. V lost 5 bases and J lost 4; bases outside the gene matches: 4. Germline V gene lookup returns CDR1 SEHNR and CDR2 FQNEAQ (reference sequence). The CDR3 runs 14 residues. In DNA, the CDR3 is TGTGCCAGCAGCGATAGACAGGGGTACAATGAGCAGTTCTTC. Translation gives CASSDRQGYNEQFF.

This CDR3 reads CASSLVGLGGSQPQHF. The DNA of the CDR3 is TGTGCCAGCAGCTTAGTAGGGTTGGGAGGGTCTCAGCCCCAGCATTTT. This chain joins TRBV7-2 and TRBJ1-5; D is unclear. The germline CDR1 and CDR2 sequences are SGHTA and FQGNSA. Trimming removed 1 base from V and 6 bases from J, with 16 bases in between. This CDR3 region has 16 residues.

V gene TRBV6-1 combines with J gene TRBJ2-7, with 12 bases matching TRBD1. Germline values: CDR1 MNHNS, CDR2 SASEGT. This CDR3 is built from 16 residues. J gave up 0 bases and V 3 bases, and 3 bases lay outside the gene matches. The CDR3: CASSEGQGAPSYEQYF. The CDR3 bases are TGTGCCAGCAGTGAGGGACAGGGGGCCCCCTCCTACGAGCAGTACTTC.

CDR3 DNA sequence: TGTGCCAGCAGCTTAACGGGGCCGACTGAAGCTTTCTTT. Translating it yields CASSLTGPTEAFF. The J gene is TRBJ1-1, the V gene TRBV7-3, with D maybe TRBD1 (5 bases). V was pared by 0 bases and J by 5 bases, with 7 bases between. Germline V CDR1 and CDR2: SGHTA, FQGTGA. The CDR3 is 13 amino acids.

The CDR3 nucleotides are TGTGCCAGCAGCTTTCTAGGTTCTCCCCCGTTGGATACGCAGTATTTT. This encodes CASSFLGSPPLDTQYF. The chain combines TRBV5-5 with TRBJ2-3; D is uncertain. Trimming stripped 2 bases from V and 6 bases from J, with 19 bases between. Looked up from germline, CDR1 is SGHKS and CDR2 is YYEKEE (reference sequence). This CDR3 is 16 amino acids long.

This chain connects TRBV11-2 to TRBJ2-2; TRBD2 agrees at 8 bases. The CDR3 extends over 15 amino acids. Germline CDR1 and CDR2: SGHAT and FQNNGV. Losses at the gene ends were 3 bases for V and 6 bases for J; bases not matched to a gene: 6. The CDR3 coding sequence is TGTGCCAGCAGCTTTGTAGGCGGGGGGTCCGGGGAGCTGTTTTTT. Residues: CASSFVGGGSGELFF.

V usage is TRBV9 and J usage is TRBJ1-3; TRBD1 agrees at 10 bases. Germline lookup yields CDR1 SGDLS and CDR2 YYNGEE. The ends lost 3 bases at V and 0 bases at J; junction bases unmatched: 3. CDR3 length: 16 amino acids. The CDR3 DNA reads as TGTGCCAGCAGCGCGACAGGGGGCGTCTCTGGAAACACCATATATTTT. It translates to CASSATGGVSGNTIYF.

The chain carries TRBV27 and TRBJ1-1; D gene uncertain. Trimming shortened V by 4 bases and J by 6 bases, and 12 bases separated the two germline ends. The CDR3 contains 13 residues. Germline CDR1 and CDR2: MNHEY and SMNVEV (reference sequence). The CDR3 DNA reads TGTGCCAGCAGTTCTACTCGACGGGCTGAAGCTTTCTTT. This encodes CASSSTRRAEAFF.

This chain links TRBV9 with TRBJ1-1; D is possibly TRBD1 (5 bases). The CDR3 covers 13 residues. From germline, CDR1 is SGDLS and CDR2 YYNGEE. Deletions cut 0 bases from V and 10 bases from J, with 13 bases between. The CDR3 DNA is TGTGCCAGCAGCGTAGGTGGACGGGGGGGAGCTTTCTTT. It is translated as CASSVGGRGGAFF.

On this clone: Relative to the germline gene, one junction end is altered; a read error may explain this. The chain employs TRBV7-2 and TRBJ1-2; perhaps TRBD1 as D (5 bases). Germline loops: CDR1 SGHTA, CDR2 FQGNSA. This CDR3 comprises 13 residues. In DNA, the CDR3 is TGTGCCAGCAGGTTAGGGGCAAACTATGGCTACACCTTC. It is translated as CASRLGANYGYTF.

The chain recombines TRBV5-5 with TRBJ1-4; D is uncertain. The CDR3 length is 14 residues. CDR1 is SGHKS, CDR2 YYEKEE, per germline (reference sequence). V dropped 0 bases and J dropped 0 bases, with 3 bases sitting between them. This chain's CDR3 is CASSLGPTNEKLFF. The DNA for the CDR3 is TGTGCCAGCAGCTTGGGGCCAACTAATGAAAAACTGTTTTTT.

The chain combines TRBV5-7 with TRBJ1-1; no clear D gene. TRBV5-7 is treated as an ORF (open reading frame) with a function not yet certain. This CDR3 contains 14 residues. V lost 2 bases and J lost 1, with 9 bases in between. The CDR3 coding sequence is TGTGCCAGCAGCTTTGACCGGGGGAACACTGAAGCTTTCTTT. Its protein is CASSFDRGNTEAFF.